These T cell receptor beta chains were read from a single sample in a study of patients and donors after allogeneic stem cell transplantation. TCRdb analysed the RT-PCR reads with MiXCR anew, one entry per CDR3 protein. Altogether roughly 940,000 distinct CDR3 sequences are present, under 20% being singletons, with the ten largest covering around 6%. Sequenced sample: blood, either unsorted or a sorted T cell fraction (not recorded which). The receptor set was obtained from a human donor who was either an allogeneic HSCT recipient or a stem cell or donor lymphocyte infusion donor (not recorded which). It is not recorded whose cells these are; they may come from a transplant donor. The CDR3 runs from the conserved cysteine through the conserved F or W. The D gene is left open where the match is weak. Size is stated for part of the rows, as once, few or many counts, or as a class when the clone is expanded.

size	length	J	V	D	DNA	CDR3
few	14	TRBJ2-5	TRBV6-5	-	TGTGCCAGCAGTTACTGGAGCCCCCAAGAGACCCAGTACTTC	CASSYWSPQETQYF
many	15	TRBJ2-3	TRBV9	-	TGTGCCAGCAGCCGCAGAGGGGAGAGCACAGATACGCAGTATTTT	CASSRRGESTDTQYF
-	15	TRBJ2-1	TRBV9	-	TGTGCCAGCAGCGTAGGGAGGGCCCCCTACAATGAGCAGTTCTTC	CASSVGRAPYNEQFF
-	13	TRBJ2-3	TRBV29-1	TRBD2	TGCAGCGTTGTGCGGGGGGGCCCAGAAACGCAGTATTTT	CSVVRGGPETQYF
-	14	TRBJ1-2	TRBV6-5	-	TGTGCCAGCAGTTACTCAACAGGGCTGGATGGCTACACCTTC	CASSYSTGLDGYTF
-	18	TRBJ1-5	TRBV6-2/TRBV6-3	TRBD1	TGTGCCAGCAGTTCCCCCCCAGGCAGGGGGACTCTTAATCAGCCCCAGCATTTT	CASSSPPGRGTLNQPQHF
few	13	TRBJ1-3	TRBV12-3/TRBV12-4	-	TGTGCCAGCAGCCAACACTCTGGAAACACCATATATTTT	CASSQHSGNTIYF
-	13	TRBJ2-5	TRBV4-3	-	TGCGCCAGCAGCCAAGTGCCTTCGGGGACCCAGTACTTC	CASSQVPSGTQYF
few	15	TRBJ2-5	TRBV9	TRBD2	TGTGCCAGCAGCCCTAGCGGGAGCGGAGGGGAGACCCAGTACTTC	CASSPSGSGGETQYF
-	13	TRBJ1-1	TRBV24-1	-	TGTGCCACCAGTGATTATAAGGGGACTGAAGCTTTCTTT	CATSDYKGTEAFF
-	15	TRBJ2-3	TRBV5-1	-	TGCGCCAGCAGCTCCTGGGGCTTGGGCACAGATACGCAGTATTTT	CASSSWGLGTDTQYF
-	12	TRBJ1-1	TRBV20-1	-	TGCAGTGCCCGGACAAGCAACACTGAAGCTTTCTTT	CSARTSNTEAFF
-	14	TRBJ2-5	TRBV4-3	-	TGCGCCAGCAGCCAACTCCTGGGCGAAGAGACCCAGTACTTC	CASSQLLGEETQYF